A single T cell receptor (beta chain) is shown here with its context. Its antigen has not been determined. Qualities for individual bases were not recorded, and no much larger clone is one base off. The library was obtained by the immunoSEQ multiplex PCR assay. TCRdb re-hosts the immuneACCESS table, in-frame sequences only. Its copies lack some clones; in the studies checked, an unresolved V gene accounts for under half of them, and the cause for the rest is not known. Counted in this sample were around 110,000 clones; 85% to 90% of them appeared once. The top ten constitute 2% to 3% of the sample. This record belongs to a study of control samples from healthy donors and cancer patients (dated by TCRdb to between 2020 and 2021). Sequencing was done on a sample of blood. The receptor's source is a woman aged 70-85 years in good health.

Here the CDR3 is given as CASSVEAVGQGTDTQYF. The DNA sequence is as follows: TGTGCCAGCAGCGTAGAAGCGGTGGGGCAGGGGACAGATACGCAGTATTTT. The chain employs TRBV9 and TRBJ2-3, and the D gene may be TRBD1, 6 bases matching. The CDR3 runs 17 amino acids, cysteine and phenylalanine included. Only the CDR3 part of the read is kept: 51 bases, read in frame from the first base. CDR1 and CDR2 were assigned from the germline V gene as SGDLS and YYNGEE. V and J are truncated by 0 bases and 3 bases respectively, leaving an intervening sequence of 17 bases.